In its sample, the clone carrying this T cell receptor beta chain was seen once. Its specificity is unknown. The data are from a study of long-term antiretroviral therapy in people with HIV. Study background: The earliest samples came about a decade before the 2015 immediate-ART recommendation.

Whole-study results and caveats: Controls exceeded HIV repertoires in CDR3 length range. Dominating the repertoire at all time points were the clones that expanded before ART.

The libraries were made with immunoSEQ v3.0 at survey level. TCRdb's table, derived via immunoSEQ multiplex PCR, lists solely in-frame clones and lacks some. The sample lists about 22,000 clones, about 82% occurring once. Per germline, CDR1 MGHRA and CDR2 YSYEKL. V was cut by 0 bases and J by 1 base, with 8 bases left in between. The CDR3 is made up of 15 amino acids. The sequence derives from a man between 60 and 70 years old with HIV. The J gene is TRBJ2-3, the V gene TRBV4-1; D may match TRBD1 or TRBD2 (5 bases each). The source was unsorted PBMCs, collected 1.3 years after starting antiretroviral therapy. CDR3 DNA sequence: TGCGCCAGCAGCCAAGAGTGGGACGGCACAGATACGCAGTATTTT. Translating gives CASSQEWDGTDTQYF.